This T cell receptor (beta chain) was sequenced in a study of Graves' ophthalmopathy and Graves' hyperthyroidism. From RNA, the CDR3 regions of TCR beta chains were amplified and sequenced. The first round was an RT-PCR with HTBI primers, and the second round was a multiplex PCR. TCRdb reprocessed the multiplex PCR reads via MiXCR and lists one record per CDR3 protein. The profile shows about 740,000 distinct CDR3 sequences, roughly 41% of them singletons. Diagnostic conclusions were grounded in clinical symptoms, serum thyroxine, TRAb, thyroid ultrasound and orbital computed tomography. The germline gives CDR1 SEHNR, CDR2 FQNEAQ (reference sequence). The CDR3 covers 15 residues. The germline V and J ends were trimmed by 2 bases and 5 bases, with 12 bases remaining between them.

The source of this sequence is an adult man with Graves' ophthalmopathy. Sequencing was done on a sample of peripheral blood. J is TRBJ2-2 and V is TRBV7-9; D possibly corresponds to TRBD1 (6 bases). CDR3 sequence: CASSLTTGRTGELFF. The CDR3 DNA follows: TGTGCCAGCAGCTTAACTACAGGGCGGACCGGGGAGCTGTTTTTT. The variable domain in full, with the rest retrieved from reference TRBV7-9 and TRBJ2-2, is DTGVSQNPRHKITKRGQNVTFRCDPISEHNRLYWYRQTLGQGPEFLTYFQNEAQLEKSRLLSDRFSAERPKGSFSTLEIQRTEQGDSAMYLCASSLTTGRTGELFFGEGSRLTVL.